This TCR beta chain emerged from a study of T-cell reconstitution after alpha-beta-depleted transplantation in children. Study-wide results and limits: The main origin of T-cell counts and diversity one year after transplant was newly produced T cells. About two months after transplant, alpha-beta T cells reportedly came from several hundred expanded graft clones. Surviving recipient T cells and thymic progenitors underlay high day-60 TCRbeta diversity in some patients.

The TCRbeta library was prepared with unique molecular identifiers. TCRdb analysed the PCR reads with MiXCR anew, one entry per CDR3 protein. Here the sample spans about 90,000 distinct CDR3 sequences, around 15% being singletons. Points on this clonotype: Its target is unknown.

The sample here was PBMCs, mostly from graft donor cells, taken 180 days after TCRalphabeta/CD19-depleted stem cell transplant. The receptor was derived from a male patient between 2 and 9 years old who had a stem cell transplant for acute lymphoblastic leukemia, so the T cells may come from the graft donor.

DNA for the CDR3: TGTGCCTGGAGTGTATGGCTAGCGGGGAACTACGAGCAGTACTTC. This sequence encodes CAWSVWLAGNYEQYF. V is TRBV30 and J is TRBJ2-7, with 9 bases identical to TRBD2. Per germline, CDR1 GTSNPN and CDR2 SVGIG (reference sequence). The CDR3 sequence is 15 residues long. Losses at the gene ends were 0 bases for V and 3 bases for J; bases not matched to a gene: 6.